The 28 T cell receptor beta chains below all came from one sample that was sequenced in a study of T cell responses to AZD1222 COVID-19 vaccine. Profiled with immunoSEQ multiplex PCR; TCRdb holds only in-frame clones, not every one. Seen here are over 65,000 clones, 85% to 90% observed once, and the top ten hold 6.9%. This sample comprised peripheral blood, obtained 28 days after the second AZD1222 dose. The receptor set was obtained from an adult who received the AZD1222 COVID-19 vaccine.

This rearrangement joins TRBV7-6 to TRBJ2-1, with 9 nucleotides matching TRBD2. The CDR3 covers 15 residues. Germline trimming cut 5 bases from V and 0 bases from J; bases unmatched to any gene: 2. Germline V gives CDR1 SGHVS, CDR2 FNYEAQ. The CDR3 spells CASSLSGSSYNEQFF. CDR3 bases: TGTGCCAGCAGCCTTAGCGGGAGCTCCTACAATGAGCAGTTCTTC.

The chain links TRBV18 to TRBJ2-5; no clear D gene. Germline lookup yields CDR1 KGHSH and CDR2 LQKENI. The CDR3 is made up of 14 amino acids. Trimming removed 3 bases at V and 1 base at J, with 9 bases between. The CDR3 spells CASSPSHSQETQYF. CDR3 coding DNA: TGTGCCAGCTCACCGTCGCATTCCCAAGAGACCCAGTACTTC.

This chain joins TRBV7-6 and TRBJ2-1, with 10 bases that match TRBD2. Losses at the gene ends were 3 bases for V and 0 bases for J; bases not matched to a gene: 5. CDR3 size: 17 residues. Germline CDR1 reads SGHVS; CDR2 reads FNYEAQ. The CDR3 spells CASSFFSGGSSYNEQFF. The CDR3 nucleotides read TGTGCCAGCAGCTTTTTTAGCGGGGGGAGCTCCTACAATGAGCAGTTCTTC.

This clone was seen only a few times. This chain links TRBV6-5 with TRBJ1-1; a possible D gene is TRBD1 (5 bases). Between the trimmed V and J ends, which lost 4 bases and 1 base, there was a span of 13 bases. Germline CDR1 reads MNHEY; CDR2 reads SVGAGI. The CDR3 totals 15 residues. CDR3 coding DNA: TGTGCCAGCAGTTCGGCCGGGGCTCGGAACACTGAAGCTTTCTTT. This sequence encodes CASSSAGARNTEAFF.

The chain links TRBV24-1 to TRBJ2-7; 9 nucleotides agree with TRBD1. V was clipped by 4 bases and J by 5 bases; unmatched bases: 8. Germline V gene lookup returns CDR1 KGHDR and CDR2 SFDVKD. The CDR3 is 15 residues long. The CDR3 DNA reads as TGTGCCACCAGTGACAGTCCCGGGACAGGGAACGAGCAGTACTTC. This sequence encodes CATSDSPGTGNEQYF.

V gene TRBV6-6 combines with J gene TRBJ2-3; 11 nucleotides align to TRBD2. Germline-derived CDR1 and CDR2 are MNHNY and SVGAGI (reference sequence). The CDR3 is 18 amino acids. V shed 5 bases, J shed 2 bases, and the junction held 12 bases outside the gene matches. The CDR3 bases are TGTGCCAGCAGTCATGCCCGAGGACTAGCGGGCAACACAGATACGCAGTATTTT. This codes for CASSHARGLAGNTDTQYF.

V usage is TRBV7-9 and J usage is TRBJ1-1; tentatively, D is TRBD1 (6 bases). The CDR3 consists of 16 residues. Germline assignment: CDR1 SEHNR and CDR2 FQNEAQ (reference sequence). V lost 1 base, J lost 3 bases, and 15 bases lay in between. CDR3 DNA sequence: TGTGCCAGCAGCTTAGGGGCAGGGGATCTTGACACTGAAGCTTTCTTT. Its protein is CASSLGAGDLDTEAFF.

The genes are TRBV5-1 and TRBJ1-5, with D uncertain. The CDR3 has 15 amino acids. V was clipped by 0 bases and J by 5 bases, with 12 bases between them. Germline V gene data show CDR1 as SGHRS and CDR2 as YFSETQ. This CDR3 is CASSLGPGRDQPQHF. The CDR3 coding sequence is TGCGCCAGCAGCTTGGGTCCCGGAAGGGATCAGCCCCAGCATTTT. The entire variable domain, with the rest obtained from reference TRBV5-1 and TRBJ1-5, is as follows: KAGVTQTPRYLIKTRGQQVTLSCSPISGHRSVSWYQQTPGQGLQFLFEYFSETQRNKGNFPGRFSGRQFSNSRSEMNVSTLELGDSALYLCASSLGPGRDQPQHFGDGTRLSIL.

The chain is built from TRBV28 and TRBJ1-1; perhaps TRBD1 as D (5 bases). Germline V gene data show CDR1 as MDHEN and CDR2 as SYDVKM. Trimming took 2 bases from V and 4 from J, leaving 5 bases between them. There are 12 residues in the CDR3. The CDR3 sequence is CASSLQGTEAFF. In DNA, the CDR3 is TGTGCCAGCAGTTTACAGGGCACTGAAGCTTTCTTT.

The V gene is TRBV4-2, the J gene TRBJ1-1; unclear D gene. The V gene lost 7 bases and the J gene lost 0 bases, with 15 bases spanning the gap. This CDR3 contains 15 residues. The germline V gene encodes CDR1 LGHNA and CDR2 YNFKEQ. This chain's CDR3 is CASTSENRLNTEAFF. Written as DNA, the CDR3 is TGTGCCAGCACCTCCGAGAACAGATTGAACACTGAAGCTTTCTTT.

The rearrangement links TRBV19 to TRBJ1-5; maybe TRBD1 (5 bases). V dropped 3 bases and J dropped 0 bases, with 15 bases sitting between them. The V gene's germline CDR1 is LNHDA and CDR2 SQIVND (reference sequence). The CDR3 length is 17 residues. The CDR3: CASSIRLGDDSNQPQHF. CDR3 nucleotides: TGTGCCAGTAGTATTCGACTGGGGGATGATAGCAATCAGCCCCAGCATTTT.

The chain joins TRBV28 to TRBJ1-5, with 7 nucleotides matching TRBD1. Germline values: CDR1 MDHEN, CDR2 SYDVKM. This CDR3 is built from 14 residues. The ends lost 5 bases at V and 6 bases at J; junction bases unmatched: 7. CDR3 sequence: CASSPDRVAQPQHF. CDR3 DNA sequence: TGTGCCAGCAGTCCCGACAGGGTGGCTCAGCCCCAGCATTTT.

V and J are TRBV19 and TRBJ2-1; D possibly corresponds to TRBD2 (5 bases). V lost 6 bases to trimming and J lost 3 bases, with 9 bases between them. CDR1 is LNHDA and CDR2 is SQIVND in the germline V gene (reference sequence). The CDR3 extends over 13 amino acids. In DNA form, the CDR3 reads TGTGCCAGTAGGTTTGCGGGCTACAATGAGCAGTTCTTC. As protein: CASRFAGYNEQFF.

This chain uses TRBV28 with TRBJ1-1; TRBD1 might be the D (6 bases). Trimming left V 2 bases short and J 8 bases short, with 6 bases between. Germline assignment: CDR1 MDHEN and CDR2 SYDVKM. This CDR3 is 11 amino acids long. CDR3 loop: CASSLQGEAFF. In DNA, the CDR3 is TGTGCCAGCAGTTTACAGGGGGAAGCTTTCTTT.

The chain combines TRBV28 with TRBJ2-7; D gene ambiguous. Germline assignment: CDR1 MDHEN and CDR2 SYDVKM. The V end was cut by 3 bases, the J end by 3 bases, with 6 bases between. This CDR3 is built from 12 residues. The CDR3 region has the DNA TGTGCCAGCAGTTTCGTAAGCTACGAGCAGTACTTC. Protein sequence: CASSFVSYEQYF.

The V gene is TRBV5-1, the J gene TRBJ2-5, with 11 bases aligning to TRBD2. Germline assignment: CDR1 SGHRS and CDR2 YFSETQ. This CDR3 contains 16 residues. The V gene end was trimmed by 4 bases and the J gene end by 6 bases; junction bases not matched to a gene: 11. This CDR3 is CASSPNSGRAPKTQYF. DNA of the CDR3: TGCGCCAGCAGCCCTAATAGCGGGAGGGCCCCCAAGACCCAGTACTTC.

The V and J genes are TRBV6-4 and TRBJ1-2; D may be TRBD1 (5 bases). V was clipped by 2 bases and J by 2 bases, with 9 bases between them. CDR3 size: 14 residues. Germline V gene sequence: CDR1 MRHNA, CDR2 SNTAGT. The CDR3 is CASSDLRTNYGYTF. CDR3 nucleotides: TGTGCCAGCAGTGACCTTCGGACAAACTATGGCTACACCTTC.

The CDR3 spells CASSPFLAGSYNEQFF. CDR3 bases: TGCGCCAGCAGCCCCTTTCTAGCGGGCTCCTACAATGAGCAGTTCTTC. The chain employs TRBV4-1 and TRBJ2-1; 8 positions agree with TRBD2. With V trimmed by 4 bases and J by 0 bases, 5 bases remained unmatched. Germline CDR1 is MGHRA and CDR2 is YSYEKL. The CDR3 spans 16 residues.

This chain joins TRBV12-3 or TRBV12-4 and TRBJ1-1; a weak D match, TRBD1 (5 bases). This CDR3 comprises 13 residues. Between the trimmed V and J ends, which lost 5 bases and 4 bases, there was a span of 11 bases. In DNA form, the CDR3 reads TGTGCCAGCAGTCCCACAGGCTCCACTGAAGCTTTCTTT. Its protein is CASSPTGSTEAFF.

The V call is TRBV28, the J call TRBJ2-1; tentatively, D is TRBD2 (5 bases). Germline V lookup: CDR1 MDHEN, CDR2 SYDVKM. The V and J ends lost 5 bases and 5 bases respectively, with 16 bases between them. The CDR3 contains 15 residues. CDR3 sequence reads: CASSQPYRENNEQFF. The DNA for the CDR3 is TGTGCCAGCAGTCAACCGTACCGGGAAAACAATGAGCAGTTCTTC.

The chain uses TRBV6-4 and TRBJ2-1, with 13 bases fitting TRBD2. This CDR3 comprises 15 residues. V was clipped by 4 bases and J by 6 bases; unmatched bases: 3. CDR1 and CDR2 from the germline V gene are MRHNA and SNTAGT. The CDR3 bases are TGTGCCAGCAGTGGGACTAGCGGGAGTACCAATGAGCAGTTCTTC. It is translated as CASSGTSGSTNEQFF.

The gene calls are TRBV18 and TRBJ1-1, with D possibly TRBD1 on 5 matching bases. This CDR3 is 14 amino acids long. Germline CDR1 and CDR2: KGHSH and LQKENI. The V gene lost 6 bases and the J gene lost 0 bases, with 11 bases spanning the gap. The CDR3 DNA is TGTGCCAGCTCCCCTACAGGAATGAACACTGAAGCTTTCTTT. Translated, it gives CASSPTGMNTEAFF.

The chain recombines TRBV11-2 with TRBJ1-1; 9 bases match TRBD1. This CDR3 is 17 amino acids long. V gave up 4 bases and J gave up 6 bases; unmatched junction bases: 15. CDR1 and CDR2 (germline): SGHAT, FQNNGV. CDR3 loop: CASSSMGQGKSHAEAFF. CDR3 sequence (DNA): TGTGCCAGCAGCTCGATGGGACAGGGAAAAAGCCACGCTGAAGCTTTCTTT.

CDR3 in amino acids: CASSLGLAGVETQYF. CDR3 DNA sequence: TGTGCCAGCAGCTTGGGACTAGCGGGAGTAGAGACCCAGTACTTC. J is TRBJ2-5 and V is TRBV11-2; 14 positions agree with TRBD2. This CDR3 spans 15 amino acids. V lost 3 bases, J lost 4 bases, and 1 base stayed unmatched. CDR1 is SGHAT and CDR2 is FQNNGV in the germline V gene. Combining the CDR3 with reference TRBV11-2 and TRBJ2-5 gives the whole variable domain EAGVAQSPRYKIIEKRQSVAFWCNPISGHATLYWYQQILGQGPKLLIQFQNNGVVDDSQLPKDRFSAERLKGVDSTLKIQPAKLEDSAVYLCASSLGLAGVETQYFGPGTRLLVL.

The genes are TRBV6-6 and TRBJ1-1; D is unclear. The germline gives CDR1 MNHNY, CDR2 SVGAGI (reference sequence). Trimming removed 0 bases from V and 0 bases from J, with 8 bases in between. The CDR3 extends over 15 amino acids. CDR3 sequence (DNA): TGTGCCAGCAGTTACTCGGCACAAATGAACACTGAAGCTTTCTTT. Protein: CASSYSAQMNTEAFF.

The chain joins TRBV27 to TRBJ2-3; TRBD2 agrees at 16 bases. There are 20 residues in the CDR3. J lost 1 base, V lost 5 bases, and 12 bases had no gene match. Germline CDR1 reads MNHEY; CDR2 reads SMNVEV (reference sequence). The CDR3 loop is CASSKNPGTSGRGGTDTQYF. The CDR3 DNA follows: TGTGCCAGCAGTAAAAACCCCGGGACTAGCGGGAGGGGGGGCACAGATACGCAGTATTTT.

This clone came up a few times. This chain uses TRBV7-3 with TRBJ2-7; a weak D match, TRBD2 (6 bases). In germline, CDR1 is SGHTA, CDR2 FQGTGA. The ends were cut back, 4 bases at V and 4 bases at J, with 11 bases in the middle. This CDR3 contains 13 residues. The CDR3 region has the DNA TGTGCCAGCAGCTGGGGACTCGGTTACGAGCAGTACTTC. Translated, it gives CASSWGLGYEQYF.

The chain employs TRBV7-2 and TRBJ2-3; 7 nucleotides agree with TRBD2. This CDR3 is 15 amino acids long. The ends lost 6 bases at V and 0 bases at J; junction bases unmatched: 6. The germline V gene encodes CDR1 SGHTA and CDR2 FQGNSA. The CDR3 DNA is TGTGCCAGCAGTCTAAGCGGGGAGAGCACAGATACGCAGTATTTT. Translation: CASSLSGESTDTQYF.